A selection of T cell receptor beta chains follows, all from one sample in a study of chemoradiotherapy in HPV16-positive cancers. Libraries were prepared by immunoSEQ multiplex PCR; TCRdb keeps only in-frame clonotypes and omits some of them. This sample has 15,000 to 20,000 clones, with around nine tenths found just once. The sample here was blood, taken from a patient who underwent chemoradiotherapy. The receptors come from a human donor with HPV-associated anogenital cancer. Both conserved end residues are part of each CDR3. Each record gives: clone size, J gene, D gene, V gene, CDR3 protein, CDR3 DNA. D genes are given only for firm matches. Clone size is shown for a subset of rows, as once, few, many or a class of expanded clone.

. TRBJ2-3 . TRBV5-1 CASTLKGRLITDTQYF TGCGCCAGCACCTTAAAAGGGCGTTTAATAACAGATACGCAGTATTTT
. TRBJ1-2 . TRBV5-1 CASSEQGDYGYTF TGCGCCAGCAGCGAACAGGGTGACTATGGCTACACCTTC
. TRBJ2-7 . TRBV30 CAWSAGTINYEQYF TGTGCCTGGAGCGCCGGGACGATAAACTACGAGCAGTACTTC
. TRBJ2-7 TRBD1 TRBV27 CASSLLPGQGSPYEQYF TGTGCCAGCAGTTTACTGCCCGGACAGGGGTCGCCCTACGAGCAGTACTTC
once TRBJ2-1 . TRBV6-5 CASTRVGTRNEQFF TGTGCCAGCACCAGGGTAGGGACCAGGAATGAGCAGTTCTTC
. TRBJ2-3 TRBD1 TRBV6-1 CASSRTGASTDTQYF TGTGCCAGCAGTAGGACAGGGGCTAGCACAGATACGCAGTATTTT
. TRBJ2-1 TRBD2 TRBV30 CAWSLGIAGRYNEQFF TGTGCCTGGAGCTTGGGGATAGCGGGGCGATACAATGAGCAGTTCTTC
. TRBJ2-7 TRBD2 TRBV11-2 CASSWTSGGRYEQYF TGTGCCAGCAGCTGGACTAGCGGGGGAAGGTACGAGCAGTACTTC
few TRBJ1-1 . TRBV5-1 CASKGGKGNMNTEAFF TGCGCCAGCAAAGGGGGAAAGGGGAACATGAACACTGAAGCTTTCTTT
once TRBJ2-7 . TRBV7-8 CASSLAGRNEQYF TGTGCCAGCAGCTTAGCGGGACGGAACGAGCAGTACTTC
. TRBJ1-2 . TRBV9 CASSVVGGQGGGYTF TGTGCCAGCAGCGTCGTTGGAGGGCAGGGCGGTGGCTACACCTTC
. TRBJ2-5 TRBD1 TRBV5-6 CASSLQGLETQYF TGTGCCAGCAGCTTACAGGGGTTAGAGACCCAGTACTTC
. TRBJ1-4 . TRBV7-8 CASSPYPAGTNEKLFF TGTGCCAGCAGCCCCTATCCGGCAGGGACTAATGAAAAACTGTTTTTT
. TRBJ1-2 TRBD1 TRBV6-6 CASSAQGGYGYTF TGTGCCAGCAGCGCACAGGGGGGGTATGGCTACACCTTC
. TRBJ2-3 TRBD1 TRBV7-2 CASSLSGQRTDTQYF TGTGCCAGCAGCCTCTCGGGACAGCGGACAGATACGCAGTATTTT
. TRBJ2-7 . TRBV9 CASSVAPITGSVSYEQYF TGTGCCAGCAGCGTAGCCCCGATTACAGGGTCCGTTTCCTACGAGCAGTACTTC
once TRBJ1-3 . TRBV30 CAWSYSGNTIYF TGTGCCTGGAGTTACTCTGGAAACACCATATATTTT
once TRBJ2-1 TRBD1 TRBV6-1 CAGAGGSGSYNEQFF TGTGCCGGGGCAGGGGGCTCCGGCTCCTACAATGAGCAGTTCTTC
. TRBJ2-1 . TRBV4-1 CASSQVNIFSYNEQFF TGCGCCAGCAGCCAAGTAAACATCTTCTCCTACAATGAGCAGTTCTTC
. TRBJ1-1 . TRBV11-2 CASSQLPDTNTEAFF TGTGCCAGCAGCCAACTTCCCGACACAAACACTGAAGCTTTCTTT
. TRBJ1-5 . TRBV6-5 CASSSSRGRGQPQHF TGTGCCAGCAGTTCCTCCCGGGGCCGGGGTCAGCCCCAGCATTTT
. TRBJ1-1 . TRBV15 CATSRGSGGNTEAFF TGTGCCACCAGCAGAGGATCCGGGGGGAACACTGAAGCTTTCTTT